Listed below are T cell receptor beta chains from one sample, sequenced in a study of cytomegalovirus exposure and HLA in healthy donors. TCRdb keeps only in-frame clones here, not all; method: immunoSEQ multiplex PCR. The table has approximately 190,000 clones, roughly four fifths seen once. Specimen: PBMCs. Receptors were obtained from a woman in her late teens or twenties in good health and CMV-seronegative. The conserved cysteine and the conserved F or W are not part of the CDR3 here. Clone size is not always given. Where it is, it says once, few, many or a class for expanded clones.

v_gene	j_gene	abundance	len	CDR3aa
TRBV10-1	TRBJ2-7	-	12	ASSVGQGPNEQY
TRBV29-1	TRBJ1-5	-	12	SVVVQDVDQPQH
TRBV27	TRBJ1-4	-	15	ASSRTPPRVANEKLF
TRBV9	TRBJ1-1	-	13	ASSSPGIRNTEAF
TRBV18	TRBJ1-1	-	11	ASSPAGGPEAF
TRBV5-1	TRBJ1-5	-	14	ASSLGTGGLDQPQH
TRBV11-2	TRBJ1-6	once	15	ASSLDHRGGQKSPLH
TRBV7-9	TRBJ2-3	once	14	ASSSTGTGGTDTQY
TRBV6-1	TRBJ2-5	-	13	ASSELTSGGETQY
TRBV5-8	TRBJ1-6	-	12	ASSLVYQNSPLH
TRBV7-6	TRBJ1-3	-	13	ASSLISSAGNTIY
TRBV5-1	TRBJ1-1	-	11	ASSLVLAGEAF
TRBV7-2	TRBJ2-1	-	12	ASSSNSKYNEQF
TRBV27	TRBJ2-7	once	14	ASSLVTGRGIYEQY
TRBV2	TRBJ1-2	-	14	ASRDFNGEVRYGYT
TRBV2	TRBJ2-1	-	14	ASSEMAGRSYNEQF
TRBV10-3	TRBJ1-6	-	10	AISESVSPLH